This T cell receptor (beta chain) was captured in a study of blood T cell repertoires in COVID-19. Study-level information: The United States, Italy and Spain were the sources of the acute and convalescent COVID-19 samples. Sample material is recorded as cDNA or gDNA derived from T cells, B-cell-depleted T cells, or PBMCs.

This clone was recorded once. Participants were placed into cohorts based on the clinical history they reported. Resolution of symptoms, clearance, or two negative PCRs was present in recovered Cohort 3 donors. Assay: immunoSEQ multiplex PCR; the TCRdb copy retains only in-frame clones and omits some. The table lists 140,000 to 150,000 clones, more than 75% of them singletons. V gave up 5 bases and J gave up 4 bases; unmatched junction bases: 7. In germline, CDR1 is MNHEY, CDR2 SMNVEV (reference sequence). The length of the CDR3 is 15 residues. Material for sequencing was PBMCs or T cells enriched from blood (not recorded which). This receptor was obtained from a woman aged 45 to 65 who had recovered from COVID-19. V and J are TRBV27 and TRBJ1-3; 8 bases are a match to TRBD1. The CDR3 loop is CASSRFGQGGNTIYF. The CDR3 bases are TGTGCCAGCAGTAGATTCGGACAGGGCGGAAACACCATATATTTT.